These 30 T cell receptor beta chains were all obtained from the same sample, sequenced in a study of blood T cells in healthy people across ages. PCR was performed a second time for about 6 to 12 cycles using a sample-barcoded 5' primer and a J-beta primer mix. Via MiXCR, TCRdb re-called the 5' RACE reads, giving one row per CDR3 protein. The sample contains under 800,000 distinct CDR3 sequences, 35% to 45% of which appear only once. What was sequenced was blood. All receptors come from a woman aged 55-70 years in good health.

This clonotype was observed a few times. The V gene is TRBV18, the J gene TRBJ2-3; 10 nucleotides match TRBD2. The germline gives CDR1 KGHSH, CDR2 LQKENI. V was clipped by 3 bases and J by 0 bases; unmatched bases: 3. The CDR3 has 16 residues. The CDR3 DNA reads TGTGCCAGCTCACCTTGGACTAGCGGTAGCACAGATACGCAGTATTTT. This gives the protein CASSPWTSGSTDTQYF.

The chain links TRBV12-3 or TRBV12-4 to TRBJ1-1; D call uncertain. This CDR3 region has 14 residues. V dropped 8 bases and J dropped 0 bases, with 13 bases sitting between them. DNA for the CDR3: TGTGCCAGCGAGGCGGGCTTTATGAACACTGAAGCTTTCTTT. Protein sequence: CASEAGFMNTEAFF.

This clonotype was picked up a small number of times. The chain combines TRBV29-1 with TRBJ2-3; D possibly corresponds to TRBD2 (6 bases). The CDR3 loop spans 14 amino acids. Germline assignment: CDR1 SQVTM and CDR2 ANQGSEA. The ends were cut back, 3 bases at V and 3 bases at J, with 13 bases in the middle. CDR3 protein: CSVDGGGETDTQYF. The CDR3 DNA reads as TGCAGCGTTGATGGGGGAGGTGAGACAGATACGCAGTATTTT.

In the case of this clonotype: One base away lies a much larger clone, so this may be a sequencing read error. The chain uses TRBV29-1 and TRBJ2-5; the D gene is possibly TRBD1 (6 bases). With 7 bases removed from V and 4 bases from J, the gap between germline ends came to 19 bases. Germline CDR1 is SQVTM and CDR2 is ANQGSEA. The CDR3 consists of 14 residues. DNA for the CDR3: TGCAGCGCTGATCCGACAGGAGTTGGAGAGACCCAGTACTTC. Protein product: CSADPTGVGETQYF.

The rearrangement uses TRBV29-1 and TRBJ1-1; no definite D call. V was pared by 7 bases and J by 1 base, with 4 bases between. Germline CDR1 SQVTM, CDR2 ANQGSEA. The CDR3 runs 10 residues. Here the CDR3 DNA reads TGCAGCGCTAGGAACACTGAAGCTTTCTTT. Translating it yields CSARNTEAFF.

In regard to this clonotype: A read error may produce the germline difference seen at one junction end. The V gene is TRBV27, the J gene TRBJ2-7, with D perhaps matching TRBD1 or TRBD2 (5 bases each). CDR1 is MNHEY and CDR2 is SMNVEV in the germline V gene (reference sequence). There are 16 residues in the CDR3. CDR3 protein: CARSRPLGDGPKEQYF. In nucleotides, the CDR3 is TGTGCCCGCAGTAGACCCTTAGGGGACGGTCCTAAAGAGCAGTACTTC.

The chain carries TRBV10-3 and TRBJ2-5, with 12 bases lining up with TRBD2. The CDR3 is 15 residues long. The germline V gene encodes CDR1 ENHRY and CDR2 SYGVKD. V shed 3 bases and J 5 bases; nucleotides not matched to a gene: 4. In nucleotides, the CDR3 is TGTGCCATCAGTGACCTCGGACTAGCGGGGGAGACCCAGTACTTC. This codes for CAISDLGLAGETQYF.

The chain has TRBV20-1 and TRBJ2-5; 9 bases are a match to TRBD2. Looked up from germline, CDR1 is DFQATT and CDR2 is SNEGSKA (reference sequence). The CDR3 covers 16 residues. Trimming took 1 base from V and 11 from J; bases not matched to a gene: 17. CDR3: CSARVLASGVRDEQYF. The DNA of the CDR3 is TGCAGTGCTAGAGTTTTGGCTAGCGGGGTACGAGATGAGCAGTACTTC.

This chain joins TRBV12-3 or TRBV12-4 and TRBJ1-6; D is unclear. V lost 5 bases, J lost 5 bases, and 4 bases lay in between. CDR3 size: 12 residues. This CDR3 reads CASSGNNSPLHF. In nucleotides, the CDR3 is TGTGCCAGCAGTGGAAATAATTCACCCCTCCACTTT.

The CDR3 region is CATGQGNSPLHF. CDR3 bases: TGTGCCACTGGACAGGGTAATTCACCCCTCCACTTT. V is TRBV7-2 and J is TRBJ1-6, with 8 bases lining up with TRBD1. The V segment lost 10 bases and the J segment 6 bases; nucleotides outside the gene matches: 2. Germline V gives CDR1 SGHTA, CDR2 FQGNSA. This CDR3 is built from 12 residues.

In its sample, this clonotype was seen many times. This may be a read error: a much more frequent sequence differs by one nucleotide. The chain combines TRBV6-1 with TRBJ1-6, with a possible D match to TRBD1 (5 bases). The CDR3 is 15 residues long. Germline CDR1 MNHNS, CDR2 SASEGT. The CDR3 region is CASDGSGLYNSPPHF. CDR3 sequence (DNA): TGTGCCAGCGACGGATCAGGGCTTTATAATTCACCCCCCCACTTT.

The genes are TRBV7-2 and TRBJ1-1, with unresolved D. V was clipped by 2 bases and J by 7 bases, with 11 bases between them. CDR1 SGHTA and CDR2 FQGNSA come from the germline V gene. The CDR3 consists of 13 residues. The CDR3 protein is CASSLSGMNEAFF. The DNA for the CDR3 is TGTGCCAGCAGCTTATCCGGAATGAATGAAGCTTTCTTT. Full variable domain (remainder filled in from reference TRBV7-2 and TRBJ1-1): GAGVSQSPSNKVTEKGKDVELRCDPISGHTALYWYRQSLGQGLEFLIYFQGNSAPDKSGLPSDRFSAERTGGSVSTLTIQRTQQEDSAVYLCASSLSGMNEAFFGQGTRLTVV.

This clonotype appeared a few times. The chain has TRBV11-2 and TRBJ2-1, with 11 bases that match TRBD2. Germline values: CDR1 SGHAT, CDR2 FQNNGV. J gave up 5 bases and V 5 bases, and 8 bases lay outside the gene matches. CDR3 size: 16 residues. CDR3 in DNA: TGTGCCAGCAGCCTAATCACTAGCGGGAGAGACAATGAGCAGTTCTTC. Translation: CASSLITSGRDNEQFF.

As regards this clonotype: At one boundary the junction diverges from the germline segment, which might be a read error. The J gene is TRBJ1-2, the V gene TRBV3-1, with D uncertain. The CDR3 extends over 15 amino acids. Germline V gives CDR1 LGHDT, CDR2 YNNKEL (reference sequence). CDR3 amino acids: CAGSLRSGVNYGYTF. The DNA of the CDR3 is TGTGCCGGCAGTCTCCGGTCAGGCGTAAACTATGGCTACACCTTC.

The rearrangement links TRBV7-2 to TRBJ1-4; D gene uncertain. This CDR3 spans 13 amino acids. Germline values: CDR1 SGHTA, CDR2 FQGNSA. V was trimmed by 6 bases and J by 3 bases, leaving 8 bases between them. In DNA, the CDR3 is TGTGCCAGCAGGGAACCCCCTAATGAAAAACTGTTTTTT. Its protein is CASREPPNEKLFF.

This clonotype was seen ten or more times. This chain uses TRBV29-1 with TRBJ2-7; TRBD2 might be the D (6 bases). The CDR3 runs 14 residues. CDR1 and CDR2 (germline): SQVTM, ANQGSEA. Trimming left V 2 bases short and J 1 base short, with 12 bases between. The CDR3 DNA follows: TGCAGCGTTGAATCTAGCGAATCTTCCTACGAGCAGTACTTC. Its protein product is CSVESSESSYEQYF.

The chain recombines TRBV9 with TRBJ2-5, with D possibly TRBD2 on 6 matching bases. This CDR3 is 14 amino acids long. Germline assignment: CDR1 SGDLS and CDR2 YYNGEE. With 3 bases removed from V and 7 bases from J, the gap between germline ends came to 16 bases. The chain's CDR3 is CASSDGPTGATQYF. The DNA of the CDR3 is TGTGCCAGCAGCGATGGCCCCACGGGAGCGACCCAGTACTTC.

This clonotype was picked up a small number of times. The chain combines TRBV7-2 with TRBJ2-1, with D perhaps matching TRBD2 (6 bases). The germline V gene has CDR1 SGHTA and CDR2 FQGNSA. The CDR3 sequence is 17 residues long. V was cut by 0 bases and J by 9 bases, with 21 bases left in between. CDR3 bases: TGTGCCAGCAGCTTAGCGCTTGAGACTAGGCTGATCGGTGAGCAGTTCTTC. Its translation: CASSLALETRLIGEQFF. Complete variable domain (other parts from reference TRBV7-2 and TRBJ2-1): GAGVSQSPSNKVTEKGKDVELRCDPISGHTALYWYRQSLGQGLEFLIYFQGNSAPDKSGLPSDRFSAERTGGSVSTLTIQRTQQEDSAVYLCASSLALETRLIGEQFFGPGTRLTVL.

This chain uses TRBV7-2 with TRBJ1-6; tentative D call: TRBD1 (5 bases). V was cut by 5 bases and J by 7 bases, with 9 bases left in between. There are 13 residues in the CDR3. CDR1 and CDR2 (germline): SGHTA, FQGNSA. The CDR3 protein is CASSPTANSPLHF. The CDR3 DNA follows: TGTGCCAGCAGCCCGACAGCAAATTCACCCCTCCACTTT.

This chain links TRBV20-1 with TRBJ2-3, with 14 bases identical to TRBD2. This CDR3 spans 17 amino acids. V lost 3 bases to trimming and J lost 0 bases; unmatched junction nucleotides: 5. The germline gives CDR1 DFQATT, CDR2 SNEGSKA (reference sequence). DNA of the CDR3: TGCAGTGCTAGGGGACTAGCGGGAGTGCCTAGCACAGATACGCAGTATTTT. It specifies CSARGLAGVPSTDTQYF.

This rearrangement joins TRBV20-1 to TRBJ2-7; either TRBD1 or TRBD2 may fit D (7 bases each). The CDR3 is 15 amino acids. Trimming pared 0 bases from V and 6 bases from J, leaving 18 bases between. CDR1 and CDR2 from the germline V gene are DFQATT and SNEGSKA (reference sequence). Here the CDR3 reads CSARDELDREGEQYF. CDR3 bases: TGCAGTGCTAGAGATGAGCTCGACAGGGAGGGCGAGCAGTACTTC.

About this clonotype: The junction shows a germline mismatch at one end, possibly a read error. The J gene is TRBJ2-5, the V gene TRBV6-2 or TRBV6-3, with D perhaps matching TRBD1 or TRBD2 (7 bases each). TRBJ2-7 matches the DNA end more closely, so the J call is doubtful. From germline, CDR1 is MNHEY and CDR2 SVGEGT. CDR3 length: 13 amino acids. The DNA of the CDR3 is TGTGCCGGCAGTTACCAGGGGGGGACCGAGCAGTACTTC. Translated, it gives CAGSYQGGTEQYF.

For this clonotype: A read error may produce the germline difference seen at one junction end. The V call is TRBV7-8, the J call TRBJ2-3; 8 positions agree with TRBD1. CDR1 SGHVS and CDR2 FQNEAQ come from the germline V gene. The CDR3 length is 17 residues. DNA of the CDR3: TGTGTCAGCAGCTTATTAGGATACAGGGGGGACACAGATACGCAGTATTTT. Its protein is CVSSLLGYRGDTDTQYF.

V is TRBV4-2 and J is TRBJ1-2; no clear D. Trimming cost V 0 bases and J 7 bases, with 15 bases left between them. The CDR3 loop spans 15 amino acids. The germline gives CDR1 LGHNA, CDR2 YNFKEQ. The chain's CDR3 is CASSQEVEGPVGYTF. The CDR3, as DNA: TGTGCCAGCAGCCAAGAGGTCGAGGGTCCAGTTGGCTACACCTTC.

This clonotype came up a few times. The chain joins TRBV13 to TRBJ2-3; TRBD2 agrees at 8 bases. V trimming: 7 bases; J trimming: 2 bases; junction bases outside the gene matches: 8. The CDR3 is 15 residues long. Germline V gene sequence: CDR1 PRHDT, CDR2 FYEKMQ (reference sequence). CDR3 in amino acids: CASMKGRGATDTQYF. DNA for the CDR3: TGTGCCAGCATGAAGGGGCGGGGGGCCACAGATACGCAGTATTTT.

This rearrangement joins TRBV6-2 or TRBV6-3 to TRBJ2-5; 10 bases match TRBD1. There are 13 residues in the CDR3. V was pared by 10 bases and J by 5 bases, with 7 bases of the junction left unmatched. Germline CDR1 MNHEY, CDR2 SVGEGT. CDR3 nucleotide sequence: TGTGCCACCTTCGGACAGGGGGGGGAGACCCAGTACTTC. Translating gives CATFGQGGETQYF.

The rearrangement joins TRBV20-1 to TRBJ2-3; D gene uncertain. Deletions cut 6 bases from V and 2 bases from J, with 18 bases between. CDR3 length equals 15 residues. CDR1 is DFQATT and CDR2 is SNEGSKA in the germline V gene (reference sequence). CDR3 DNA: TGCAGTGCAGGTGGTGTGTCCGACTTCACAGATACGCAGTATTTT. This gives the protein CSAGGVSDFTDTQYF.

The J gene is TRBJ2-7, the V gene TRBV6-2 or TRBV6-3; 7 positions match TRBD1. The CDR3 runs 13 residues. The germline V gene encodes CDR1 MNHEY and CDR2 SVGEGT. The V segment lost 11 bases and the J segment 6 bases; nucleotides outside the gene matches: 13. For the CDR3, the DNA is TGTGCCGGCACTCGCCTCGACAGGGTCGAGCAGTACTTC. Residues: CAGTRLDRVEQYF.

Concerning this clonotype: Its ends do not fully match the called genes, so a read error is possible. The chain combines TRBV5-4 with TRBJ1-5; TRBD1 might be the D (5 bases). The CDR3 totals 16 residues. Germline V gene lookup returns CDR1 SGHNT and CDR2 YYREEE (reference sequence). The CDR3 is CASSPDPDSRNQPQHF. The CDR3 region has the DNA TGTGCCAGCAGCCCGGACCCCGACAGCCGCAACCAGCCCCAGCATTTT.

The rearrangement joins TRBV20-1 to TRBJ2-1; 14 bases fit TRBD2. J was trimmed by 5 bases and V by 6 bases; bases with no gene match: 3. This CDR3 is 14 amino acids long. Germline CDR1 reads DFQATT; CDR2 reads SNEGSKA (reference sequence). The CDR3 DNA reads as TGCAGTGCAAGACTAGCGGGAGGGCACAATGAGCAGTTCTTC. It specifies CSARLAGGHNEQFF.